The 6 T cell receptor beta chains presented below share a single source sample, sequenced in a study of T cell changes during pregnancy in multiple sclerosis. Clones were sequenced by immunoSEQ multiplex PCR, and TCRdb holds only the in-frame ones, with some missing. Of approximately 90,000 clones listed, roughly nine tenths are singletons. The source was peripheral blood, collected in the first trimester of pregnancy. These receptors all come from a female donor with multiple sclerosis, enrolled in a pregnancy study.

V is TRBV7-9 and J is TRBJ2-3; 8 nucleotides line up with TRBD2. Trimming at V came to 2 bases and at J to 4 bases, leaving 8 bases not matched to a gene. The germline V gene encodes CDR1 SEHNR and CDR2 FQNEAQ (reference sequence). This CDR3 has 16 amino acids. The CDR3 nucleotides are TGTGCCAGCAGCTTAAACTCGGGGGGGGCGGCAGATACGCAGTATTTT. Its protein is CASSLNSGGAADTQYF.

The chain has TRBV7-6 and TRBJ2-5; the D gene is possibly TRBD2 (6 bases). The V gene lost 1 base and the J gene lost 2 bases, with 8 bases spanning the gap. CDR1 is SGHVS, CDR2 FNYEAQ, per germline. This CDR3 comprises 14 residues. The CDR3 sequence is CASSLGDFQETQYF. The CDR3 region has the DNA TGTGCCAGCAGCTTAGGGGACTTTCAAGAGACCCAGTACTTC.

The chain employs TRBV7-9 and TRBJ1-1; D gene unclear. The CDR3 extends over 13 amino acids. Germline CDR1 SEHNR, CDR2 FQNEAQ (reference sequence). V was clipped by 4 bases and J by 0 bases, with 6 bases between them. CDR3 bases: TGTGCCAGCAGCTCACATGTGAACACTGAAGCTTTCTTT. Translation: CASSSHVNTEAFF.

The chain links TRBV27 to TRBJ2-1; the D gene is possibly TRBD1 (5 bases). The CDR3 runs 16 residues. V gave up 1 base and J gave up 6 bases, with 16 bases separating them. CDR1 and CDR2 (germline): MNHEY, SMNVEV (reference sequence). The CDR3 DNA sequence: TGTGCCAGCAGTTTATGGGTCGGGCAGGGATCCAATGAGCAGTTCTTC. Translated: CASSLWVGQGSNEQFF.

The chain couples TRBV29-1 to TRBJ2-1; D unresolved. V lost 0 bases and J lost 0, with 12 bases in between. The CDR3 covers 16 residues. The V gene's germline CDR1 is SQVTM and CDR2 ANQGSEA. The CDR3 DNA is TGCAGCGTTGAAGATCAACTACCGAGCTCCTACAATGAGCAGTTCTTC. This sequence encodes CSVEDQLPSSYNEQFF.

The DNA for the CDR3 is TGTGCCAGCACCCGACTTAATTCATTCGACACAGATACGCAGTATTTT. As protein: CASTRLNSFDTDTQYF. V is TRBV5-4 and J is TRBJ2-3; the D is unclear. CDR1 and CDR2 from the germline V gene are SGHNT and YYREEE (reference sequence). The V end was cut by 6 bases, the J end by 2 bases, with 19 bases between. This CDR3 contains 16 residues.